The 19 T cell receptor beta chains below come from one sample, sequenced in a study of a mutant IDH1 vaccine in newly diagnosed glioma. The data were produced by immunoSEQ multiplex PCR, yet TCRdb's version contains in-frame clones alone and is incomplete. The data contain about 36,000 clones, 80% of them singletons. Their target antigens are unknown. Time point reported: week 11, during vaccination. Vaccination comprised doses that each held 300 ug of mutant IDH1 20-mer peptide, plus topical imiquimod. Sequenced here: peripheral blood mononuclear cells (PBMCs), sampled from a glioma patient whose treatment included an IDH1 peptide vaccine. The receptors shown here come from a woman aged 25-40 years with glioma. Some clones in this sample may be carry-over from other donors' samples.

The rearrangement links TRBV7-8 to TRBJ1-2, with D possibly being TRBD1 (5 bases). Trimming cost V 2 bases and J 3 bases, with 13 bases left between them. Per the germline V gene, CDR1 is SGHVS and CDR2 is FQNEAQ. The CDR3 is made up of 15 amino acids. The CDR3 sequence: CASSLRVREDYGYTF. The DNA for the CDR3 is TGTGCCAGCAGCTTAAGGGTCAGGGAAGACTATGGCTACACCTTC.

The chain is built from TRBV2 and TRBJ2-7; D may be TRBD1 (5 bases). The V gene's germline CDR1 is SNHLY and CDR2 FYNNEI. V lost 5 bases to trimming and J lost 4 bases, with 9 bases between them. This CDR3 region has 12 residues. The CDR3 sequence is CASSLTGYEQYF. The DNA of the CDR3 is TGTGCCAGCAGTCTTACAGGTTACGAGCAGTACTTC.

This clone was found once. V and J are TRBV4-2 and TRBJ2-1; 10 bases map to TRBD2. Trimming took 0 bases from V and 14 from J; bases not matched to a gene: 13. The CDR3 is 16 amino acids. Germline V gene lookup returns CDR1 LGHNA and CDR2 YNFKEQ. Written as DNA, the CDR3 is TGTGCCAGCAGCCAAGAGCAGGGGGAGCGGGAGGGACCGGAGTTCTTC. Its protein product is CASSQEQGEREGPEFF.

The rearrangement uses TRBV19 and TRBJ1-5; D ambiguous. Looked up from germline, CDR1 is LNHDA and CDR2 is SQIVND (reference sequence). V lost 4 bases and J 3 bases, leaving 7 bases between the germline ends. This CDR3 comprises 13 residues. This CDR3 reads CASSKQINQPQHF. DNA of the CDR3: TGTGCCAGTAGTAAACAAATCAATCAGCCCCAGCATTTT.

CDR3 in amino acids: CASSVIKGRGTEAFF. CDR3 nucleotide sequence: TGTGCCAGCAGCGTCATAAAAGGCCGGGGCACTGAAGCTTTCTTT. The rearrangement joins TRBV7-6 to TRBJ1-1; D unclear. The germline CDR1 and CDR2 sequences are SGHVS and FNYEAQ. The CDR3 runs 15 residues. The ends were cut back, 5 bases at V and 4 bases at J, with 17 bases in the middle.

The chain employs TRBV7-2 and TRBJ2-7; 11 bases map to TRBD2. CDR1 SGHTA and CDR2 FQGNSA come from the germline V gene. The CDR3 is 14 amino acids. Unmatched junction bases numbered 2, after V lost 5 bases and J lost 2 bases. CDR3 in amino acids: CASSPLAGAYEQYF. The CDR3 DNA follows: TGTGCCAGCAGCCCACTAGCGGGAGCCTACGAGCAGTACTTC.

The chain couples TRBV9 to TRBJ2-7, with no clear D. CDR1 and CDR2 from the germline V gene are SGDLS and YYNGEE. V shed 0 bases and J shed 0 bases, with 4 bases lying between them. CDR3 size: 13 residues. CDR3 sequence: CASSVGDSYEQYF. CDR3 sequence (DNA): TGTGCCAGCAGCGTAGGGGACTCCTACGAGCAGTACTTC. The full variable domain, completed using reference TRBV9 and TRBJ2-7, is DSGVTQTPKHLITATGQRVTLRCSPRSGDLSVYWYQQSLDQGLQFLIQYYNGEERAKGNILERFSAQQFPDLHSELNLSSLELGDSALYFCASSVGDSYEQYFGPGTRLTVT.

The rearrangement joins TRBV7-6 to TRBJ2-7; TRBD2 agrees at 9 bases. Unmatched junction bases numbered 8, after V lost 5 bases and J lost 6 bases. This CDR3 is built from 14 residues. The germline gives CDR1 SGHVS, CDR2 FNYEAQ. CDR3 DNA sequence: TGTGCCAGCAGCCACGGGACTAGCAGGGTCGAGCAGTACTTC. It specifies CASSHGTSRVEQYF.

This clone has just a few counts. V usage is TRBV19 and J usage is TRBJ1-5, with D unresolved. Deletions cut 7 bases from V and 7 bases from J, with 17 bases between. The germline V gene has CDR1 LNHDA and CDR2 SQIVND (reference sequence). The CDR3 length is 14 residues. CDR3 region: CASTPGQADQPQHF. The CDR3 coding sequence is TGTGCCAGTACCCCGGGCCAGGCTGACCAGCCCCAGCATTTT.

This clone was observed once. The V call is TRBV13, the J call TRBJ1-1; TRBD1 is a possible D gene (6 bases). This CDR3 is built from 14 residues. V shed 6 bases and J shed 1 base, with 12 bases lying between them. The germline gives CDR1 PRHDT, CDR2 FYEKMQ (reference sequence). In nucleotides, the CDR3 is TGTGCCAGCAGGGACTCAGGGGAGAACACTGAAGCTTTCTTT. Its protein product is CASRDSGENTEAFF.

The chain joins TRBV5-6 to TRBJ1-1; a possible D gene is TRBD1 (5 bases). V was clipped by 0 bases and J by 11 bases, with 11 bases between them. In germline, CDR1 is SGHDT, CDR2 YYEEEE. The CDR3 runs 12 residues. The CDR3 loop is CASSLDGGGAFF. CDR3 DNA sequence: TGTGCCAGCAGCTTGGACGGGGGGGGTGCTTTCTTT.

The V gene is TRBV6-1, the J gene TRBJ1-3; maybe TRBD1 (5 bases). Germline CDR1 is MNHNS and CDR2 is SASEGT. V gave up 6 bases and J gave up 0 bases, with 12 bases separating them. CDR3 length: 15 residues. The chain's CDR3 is CASRVDSSSGNTIYF. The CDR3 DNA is TGTGCCAGCAGAGTCGACAGCAGCTCTGGAAACACCATATATTTT.

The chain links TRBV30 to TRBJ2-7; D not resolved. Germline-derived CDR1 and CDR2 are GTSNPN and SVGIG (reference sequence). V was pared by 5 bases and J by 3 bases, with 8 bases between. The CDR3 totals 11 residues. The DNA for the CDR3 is TGTGCCTGGGGAGACAACTACGAGCAGTACTTC. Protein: CAWGDNYEQYF.

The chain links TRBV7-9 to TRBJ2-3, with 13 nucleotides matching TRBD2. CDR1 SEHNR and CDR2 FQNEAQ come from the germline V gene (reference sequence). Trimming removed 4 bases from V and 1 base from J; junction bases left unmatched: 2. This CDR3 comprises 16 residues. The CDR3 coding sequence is TGTGCCAGCAGCTCCGGACTAGCGGGAGGCACAGATACGCAGTATTTT. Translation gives CASSSGLAGGTDTQYF.

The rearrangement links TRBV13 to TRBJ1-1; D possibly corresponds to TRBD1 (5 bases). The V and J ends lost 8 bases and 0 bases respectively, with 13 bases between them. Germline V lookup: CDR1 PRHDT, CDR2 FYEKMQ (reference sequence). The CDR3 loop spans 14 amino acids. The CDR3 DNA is TGTGCCAGCCTTGTCGGGACGGTGAACACTGAAGCTTTCTTT. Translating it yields CASLVGTVNTEAFF. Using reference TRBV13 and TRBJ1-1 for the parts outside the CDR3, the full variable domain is AAGVIQSPRHLIKEKRETATLKCYPIPRHDTVYWYQQGPGQDPQFLISFYEKMQSDKGSIPDRFSAQQFSDYHSELNMSSLELGDSALYFCASLVGTVNTEAFFGQGTRLTVV.

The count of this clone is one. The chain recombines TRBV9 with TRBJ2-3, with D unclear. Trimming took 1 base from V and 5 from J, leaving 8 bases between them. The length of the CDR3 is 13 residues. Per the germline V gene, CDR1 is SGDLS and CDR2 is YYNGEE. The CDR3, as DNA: TGTGCCAGCAGCGTAAGGTCCGGAGATACGCAGTATTTT. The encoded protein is CASSVRSGDTQYF.

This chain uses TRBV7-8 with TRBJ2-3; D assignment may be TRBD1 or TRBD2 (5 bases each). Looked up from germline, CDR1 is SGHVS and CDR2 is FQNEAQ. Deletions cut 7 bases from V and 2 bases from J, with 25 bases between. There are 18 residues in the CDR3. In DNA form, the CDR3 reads TGTGCCAGCATACTAGGGGCCGCACCAGAGGGATTCACAGATACGCAGTATTTT. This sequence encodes CASILGAAPEGFTDTQYF.

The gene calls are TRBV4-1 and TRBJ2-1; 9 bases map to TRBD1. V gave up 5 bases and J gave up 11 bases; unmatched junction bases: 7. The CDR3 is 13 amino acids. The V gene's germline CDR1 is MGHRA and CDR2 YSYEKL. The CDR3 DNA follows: TGCGCCAGCAGCTATGGACAGGGGCGCCAGCAGTTCTTC. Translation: CASSYGQGRQQFF.

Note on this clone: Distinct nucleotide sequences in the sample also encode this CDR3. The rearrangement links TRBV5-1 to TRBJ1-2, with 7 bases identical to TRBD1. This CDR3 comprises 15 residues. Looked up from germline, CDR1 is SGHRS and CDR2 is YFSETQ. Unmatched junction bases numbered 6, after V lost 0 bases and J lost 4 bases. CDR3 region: CASSLEAGTAYGYTF. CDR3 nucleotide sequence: TGCGCCAGCAGCTTGGAGGCCGGGACAGCCTATGGCTACACCTTC. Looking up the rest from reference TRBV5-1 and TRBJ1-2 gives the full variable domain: KAGVTQTPRYLIKTRGQQVTLSCSPISGHRSVSWYQQTPGQGLQFLFEYFSETQRNKGNFPGRFSGRQFSNSRSEMNVSTLELGDSALYLCASSLEAGTAYGYTFGSGTRLTVV.